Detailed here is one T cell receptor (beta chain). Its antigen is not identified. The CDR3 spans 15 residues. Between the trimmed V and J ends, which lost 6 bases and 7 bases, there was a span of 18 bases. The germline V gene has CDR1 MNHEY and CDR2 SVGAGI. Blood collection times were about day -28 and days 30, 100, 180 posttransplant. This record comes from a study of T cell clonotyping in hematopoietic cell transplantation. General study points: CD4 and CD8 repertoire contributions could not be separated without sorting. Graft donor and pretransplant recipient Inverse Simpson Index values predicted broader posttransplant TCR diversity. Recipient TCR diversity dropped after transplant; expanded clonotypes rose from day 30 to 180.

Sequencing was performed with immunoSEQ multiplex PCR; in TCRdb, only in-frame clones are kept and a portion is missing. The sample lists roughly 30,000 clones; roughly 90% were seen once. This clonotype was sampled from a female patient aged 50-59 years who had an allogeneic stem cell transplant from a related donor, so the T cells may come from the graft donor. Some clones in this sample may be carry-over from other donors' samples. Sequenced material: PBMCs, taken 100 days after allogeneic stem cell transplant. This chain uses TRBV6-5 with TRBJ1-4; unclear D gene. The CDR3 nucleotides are TGTGCCAGCAGGAAAGCCCGGACCGTAGGTGAAAAACTGTTTTTT. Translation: CASRKARTVGEKLFF.